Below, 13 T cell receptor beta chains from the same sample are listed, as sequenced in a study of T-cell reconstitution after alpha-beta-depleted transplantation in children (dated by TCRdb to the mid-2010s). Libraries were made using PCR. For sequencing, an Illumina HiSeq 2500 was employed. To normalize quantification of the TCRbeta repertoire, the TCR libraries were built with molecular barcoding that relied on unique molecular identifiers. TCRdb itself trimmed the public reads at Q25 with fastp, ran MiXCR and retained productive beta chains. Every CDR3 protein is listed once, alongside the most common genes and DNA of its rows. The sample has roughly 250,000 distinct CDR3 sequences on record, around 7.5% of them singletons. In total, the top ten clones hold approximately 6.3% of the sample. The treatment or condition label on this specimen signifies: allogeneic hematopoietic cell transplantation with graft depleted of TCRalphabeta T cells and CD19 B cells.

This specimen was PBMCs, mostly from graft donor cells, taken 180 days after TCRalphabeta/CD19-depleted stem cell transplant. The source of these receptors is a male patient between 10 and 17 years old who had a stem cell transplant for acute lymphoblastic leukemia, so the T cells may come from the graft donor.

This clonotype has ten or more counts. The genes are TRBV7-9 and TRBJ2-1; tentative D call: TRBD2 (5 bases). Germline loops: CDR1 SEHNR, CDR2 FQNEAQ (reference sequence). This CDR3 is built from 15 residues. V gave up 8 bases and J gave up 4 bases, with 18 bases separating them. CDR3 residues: CASPPPGTWYNEQFF. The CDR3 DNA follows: TGTGCCAGCCCCCCGCCGGGAACATGGTACAATGAGCAGTTCTTC.

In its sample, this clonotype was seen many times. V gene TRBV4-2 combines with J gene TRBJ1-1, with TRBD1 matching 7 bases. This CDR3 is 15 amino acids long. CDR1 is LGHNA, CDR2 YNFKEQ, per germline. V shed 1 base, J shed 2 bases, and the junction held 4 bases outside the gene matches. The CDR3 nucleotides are TGTGCCAGCAGCCAAGCCACAGGGGCAAACACTGAAGCTTTCTTT. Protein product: CASSQATGANTEAFF.

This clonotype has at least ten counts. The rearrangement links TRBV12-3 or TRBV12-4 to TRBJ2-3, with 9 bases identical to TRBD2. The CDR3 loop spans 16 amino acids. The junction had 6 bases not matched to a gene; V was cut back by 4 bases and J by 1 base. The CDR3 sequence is CASSWVEREGTDTQYF. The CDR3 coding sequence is TGTGCCAGCAGTTGGGTCGAGCGGGAGGGCACAGATACGCAGTATTTT.

CDR3 sequence: CASSSNRVGGEQFF. As DNA, the CDR3 is TGTGCCAGCAGCTCTAACAGGGTGGGGGGTGAGCAGTTCTTC. V gene TRBV7-3 combines with J gene TRBJ2-1; D is possibly TRBD1 or TRBD2 (6 bases each). Germline CDR1 and CDR2: SGHTA and FQGTGA. V dropped 4 bases and J dropped 9 bases, with 16 bases sitting between them. The CDR3 is 14 residues long.

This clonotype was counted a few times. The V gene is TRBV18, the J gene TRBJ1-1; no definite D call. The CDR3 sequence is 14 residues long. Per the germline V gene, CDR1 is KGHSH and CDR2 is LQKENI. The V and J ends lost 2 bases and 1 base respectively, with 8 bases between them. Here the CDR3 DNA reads TGTGCCAGCTCACCAGCGGTCTCGAACACTGAAGCTTTCTTT. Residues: CASSPAVSNTEAFF.

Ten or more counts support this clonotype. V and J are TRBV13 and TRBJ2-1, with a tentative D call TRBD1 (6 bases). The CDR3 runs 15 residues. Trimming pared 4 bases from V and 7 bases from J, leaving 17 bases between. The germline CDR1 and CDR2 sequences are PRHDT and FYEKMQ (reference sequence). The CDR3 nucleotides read TGTGCCAGCAGCTCCCTCAGGGGTGGAGTGAATGAGCAGTTCTTC. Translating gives CASSSLRGGVNEQFF.

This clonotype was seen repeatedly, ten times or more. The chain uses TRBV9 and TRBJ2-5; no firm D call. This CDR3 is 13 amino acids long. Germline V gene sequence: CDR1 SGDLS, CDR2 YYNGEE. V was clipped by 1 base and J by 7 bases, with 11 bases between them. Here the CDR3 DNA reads TGTGCCAGCAGCGTATATGGACGTGGGACCCAGTACTTC. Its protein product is CASSVYGRGTQYF.

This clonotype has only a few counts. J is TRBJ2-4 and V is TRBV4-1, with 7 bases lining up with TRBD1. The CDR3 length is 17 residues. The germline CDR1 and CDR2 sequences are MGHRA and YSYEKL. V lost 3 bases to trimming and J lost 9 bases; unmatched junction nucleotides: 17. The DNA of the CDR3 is TGCGCCAGCAGCCACCCCGGGGACAGACTACTTGATGCCATTCAGTACTTC. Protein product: CASSHPGDRLLDAIQYF.

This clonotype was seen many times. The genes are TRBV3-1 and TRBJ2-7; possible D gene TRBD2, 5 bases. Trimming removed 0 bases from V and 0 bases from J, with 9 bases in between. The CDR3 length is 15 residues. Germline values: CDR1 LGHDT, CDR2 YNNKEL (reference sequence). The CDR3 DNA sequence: TGTGCCAGCAGCCAAGATAGGAGCGGCTCCTACGAGCAGTACTTC. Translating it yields CASSQDRSGSYEQYF.

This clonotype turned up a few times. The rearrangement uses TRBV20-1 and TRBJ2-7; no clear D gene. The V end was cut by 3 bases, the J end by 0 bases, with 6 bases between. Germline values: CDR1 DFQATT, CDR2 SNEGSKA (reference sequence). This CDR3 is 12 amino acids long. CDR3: CSARVRSYEQYF. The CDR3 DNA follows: TGCAGTGCTAGGGTTCGCTCCTACGAGCAGTACTTC.

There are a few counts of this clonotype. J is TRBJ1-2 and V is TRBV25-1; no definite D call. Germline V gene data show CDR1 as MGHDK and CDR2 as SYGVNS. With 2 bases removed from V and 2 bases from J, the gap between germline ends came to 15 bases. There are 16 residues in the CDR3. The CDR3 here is CASSEVAPGGNYGYTF. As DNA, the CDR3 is TGTGCCAGCAGTGAAGTCGCCCCGGGAGGCAACTATGGCTACACCTTC.

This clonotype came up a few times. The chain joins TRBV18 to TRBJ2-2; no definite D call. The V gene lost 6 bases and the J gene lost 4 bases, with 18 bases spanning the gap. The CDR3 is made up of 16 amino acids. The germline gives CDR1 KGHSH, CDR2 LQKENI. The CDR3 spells CASSRTWAEATGELFF. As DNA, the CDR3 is TGTGCCAGCTCTCGAACCTGGGCCGAGGCCACCGGGGAGCTGTTTTTT. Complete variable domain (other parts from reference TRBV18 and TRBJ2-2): NAGVMQNPRHLVRRRGQEARLRCSPMKGHSHVYWYRQLPEEGLKFMVYLQKENIIDESGMPKERFSAEFPKEGPSILRIQQVVRGDSAAYFCASSRTWAEATGELFFGEGSRLTVL.

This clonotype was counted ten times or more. The CDR3 loop reads CASSQEGRGYEQYF. Here the CDR3 DNA reads TGCGCCAGCAGCCAAGAGGGCAGGGGTTACGAGCAGTACTTC. The J gene is TRBJ2-7, the V gene TRBV4-3, with D possibly TRBD1 on 6 matching bases. In germline, CDR1 is LGHNA, CDR2 YSLEER. This CDR3 is 14 amino acids long. Trimming left V 0 bases short and J 4 bases short, with 10 bases between.